The clone carrying this T cell receptor beta chain was seen only a few times. The data were taken from a study of regulatory T cells in long-lasting Graves disease. Time point: newly diagnosed GD, antithyroid drugs for less than 3 months. TCR sequences were obtained from RNA taken from PBMCs. According to the study, TCR beta libraries were built with iRepertoire HTBI primers and CDR3-region Arm-PCR. TCRdb reprocessed the multiplex PCR reads with MiXCR, giving one entry per CDR3 protein. The sample contains 550,000 to 600,000 distinct CDR3 sequences, about 16% of which appear only once. These data are also associated with another study on T cells in Graves' hyperthyroidism and ophthalmopathy. That paper adds: The study based diagnoses on clinical symptoms, serum thyroxine and TRAb, thyroid ultrasound and orbital computed tomography. Most thyroid clonotypes with frequency above 0.001 were detected in blood.

The starting material was peripheral blood mononuclear cells (PBMCs), obtained at new diagnosis, from a patient treated with antithyroid drugs. The source is a man younger than 35 with Graves disease.

CDR3 amino acids: CASRSKRWGADTQYF. The CDR3 DNA reads TGTGCCAGCAGGTCCAAACGGTGGGGCGCAGATACGCAGTATTTT. The rearrangement links TRBV12-3 or TRBV12-4 to TRBJ2-3; a possible D gene is TRBD1 (5 bases). Trimming left V 6 bases short and J 4 bases short, with 17 bases between. CDR3 length: 15 residues.